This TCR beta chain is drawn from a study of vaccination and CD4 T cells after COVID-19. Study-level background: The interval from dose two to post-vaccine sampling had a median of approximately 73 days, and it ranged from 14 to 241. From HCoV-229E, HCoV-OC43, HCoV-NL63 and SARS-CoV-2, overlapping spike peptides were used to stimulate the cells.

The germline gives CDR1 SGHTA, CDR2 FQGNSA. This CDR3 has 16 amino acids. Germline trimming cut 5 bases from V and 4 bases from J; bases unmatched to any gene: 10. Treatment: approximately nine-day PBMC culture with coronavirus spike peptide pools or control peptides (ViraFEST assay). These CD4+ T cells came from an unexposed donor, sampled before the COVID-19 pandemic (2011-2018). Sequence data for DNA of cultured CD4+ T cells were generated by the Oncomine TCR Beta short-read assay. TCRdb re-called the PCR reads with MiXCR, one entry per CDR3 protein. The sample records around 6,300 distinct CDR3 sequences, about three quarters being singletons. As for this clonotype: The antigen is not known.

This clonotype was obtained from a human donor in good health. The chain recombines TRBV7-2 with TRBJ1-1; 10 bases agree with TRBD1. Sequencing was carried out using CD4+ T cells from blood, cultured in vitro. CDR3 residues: CASSPRQGAGGTEAFF. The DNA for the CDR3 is TGTGCCAGCAGCCCCCGACAGGGGGCAGGGGGCACTGAAGCTTTCTTT.